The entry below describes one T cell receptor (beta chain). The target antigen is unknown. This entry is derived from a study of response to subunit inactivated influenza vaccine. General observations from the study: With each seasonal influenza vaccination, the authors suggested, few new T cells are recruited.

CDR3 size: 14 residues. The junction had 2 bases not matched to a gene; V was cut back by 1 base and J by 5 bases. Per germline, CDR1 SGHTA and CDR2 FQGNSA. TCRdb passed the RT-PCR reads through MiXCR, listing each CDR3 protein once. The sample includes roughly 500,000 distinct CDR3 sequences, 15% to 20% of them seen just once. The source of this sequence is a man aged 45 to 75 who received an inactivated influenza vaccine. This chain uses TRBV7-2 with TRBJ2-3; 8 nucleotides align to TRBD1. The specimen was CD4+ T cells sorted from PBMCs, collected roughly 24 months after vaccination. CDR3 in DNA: TGTGCCAGCAGCTTAGTCACAGGGGGAGATACGCAGTATTTT. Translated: CASSLVTGGDTQYF.